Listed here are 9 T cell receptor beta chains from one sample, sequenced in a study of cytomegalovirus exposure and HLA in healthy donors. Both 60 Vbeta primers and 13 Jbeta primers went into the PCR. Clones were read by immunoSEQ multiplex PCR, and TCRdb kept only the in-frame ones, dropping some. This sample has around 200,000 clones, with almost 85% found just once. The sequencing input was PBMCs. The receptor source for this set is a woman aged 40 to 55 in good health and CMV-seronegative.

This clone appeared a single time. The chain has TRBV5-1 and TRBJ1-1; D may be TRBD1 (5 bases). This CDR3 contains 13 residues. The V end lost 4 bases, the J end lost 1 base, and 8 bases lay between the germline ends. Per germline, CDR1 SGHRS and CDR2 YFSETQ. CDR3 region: CASSAGQNTEAFF. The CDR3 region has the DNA TGCGCCAGCAGCGCCGGACAGAACACTGAAGCTTTCTTT. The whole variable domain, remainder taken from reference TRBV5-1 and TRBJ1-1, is KAGVTQTPRYLIKTRGQQVTLSCSPISGHRSVSWYQQTPGQGLQFLFEYFSETQRNKGNFPGRFSGRQFSNSRSEMNVSTLELGDSALYLCASSAGQNTEAFFGQGTRLTVV.

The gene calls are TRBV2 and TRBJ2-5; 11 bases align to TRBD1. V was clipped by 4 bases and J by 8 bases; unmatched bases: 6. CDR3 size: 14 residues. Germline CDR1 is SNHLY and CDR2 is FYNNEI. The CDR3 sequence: CASSAPGQGDTQYF. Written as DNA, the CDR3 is TGTGCCAGCAGTGCGCCGGGACAGGGGGATACCCAGTACTTC.

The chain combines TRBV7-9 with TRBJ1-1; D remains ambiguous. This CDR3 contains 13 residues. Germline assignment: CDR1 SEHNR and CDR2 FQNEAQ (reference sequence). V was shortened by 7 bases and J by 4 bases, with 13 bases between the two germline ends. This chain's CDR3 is CASTPPTGTEAFF. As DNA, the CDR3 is TGTGCCAGCACTCCGCCTACGGGCACTGAAGCTTTCTTT. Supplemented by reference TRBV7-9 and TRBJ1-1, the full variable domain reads DTGVSQNPRHKITKRGQNVTFRCDPISEHNRLYWYRQTLGQGPEFLTYFQNEAQLEKSRLLSDRFSAERPKGSFSTLEIQRTEQGDSAMYLCASTPPTGTEAFFGQGTRLTVV.

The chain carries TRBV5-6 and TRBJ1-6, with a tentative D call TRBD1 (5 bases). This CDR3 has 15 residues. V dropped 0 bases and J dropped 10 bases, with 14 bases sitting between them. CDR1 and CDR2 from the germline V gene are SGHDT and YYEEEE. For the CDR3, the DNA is TGTGCCAGCAGCTTGGGACTGGGGGGTGCATCACCCCTCCACTTT. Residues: CASSLGLGGASPLHF.

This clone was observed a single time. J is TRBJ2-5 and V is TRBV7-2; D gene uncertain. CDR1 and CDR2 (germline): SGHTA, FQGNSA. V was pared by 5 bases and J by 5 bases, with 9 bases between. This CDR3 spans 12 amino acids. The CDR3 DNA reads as TGTGCCAGCAGCCCGGGTAGGGAGACCCAGTACTTC. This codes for CASSPGRETQYF.

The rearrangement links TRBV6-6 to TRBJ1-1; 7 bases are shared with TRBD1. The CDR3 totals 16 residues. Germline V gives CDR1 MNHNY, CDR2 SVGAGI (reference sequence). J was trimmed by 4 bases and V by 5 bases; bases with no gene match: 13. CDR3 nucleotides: TGTGCCAGCAGTCAGGACCGTGGACAGGTCGGCACTGAAGCTTTCTTT. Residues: CASSQDRGQVGTEAFF.

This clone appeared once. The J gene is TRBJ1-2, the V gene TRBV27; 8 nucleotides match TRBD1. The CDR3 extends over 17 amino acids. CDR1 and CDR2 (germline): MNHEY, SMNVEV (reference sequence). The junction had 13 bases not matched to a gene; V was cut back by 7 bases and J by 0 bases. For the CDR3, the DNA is TGTGCCAGCAAGCGGAAGGGACAGGCATCAGCTAACTATGGCTACACCTTC. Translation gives CASKRKGQASANYGYTF.

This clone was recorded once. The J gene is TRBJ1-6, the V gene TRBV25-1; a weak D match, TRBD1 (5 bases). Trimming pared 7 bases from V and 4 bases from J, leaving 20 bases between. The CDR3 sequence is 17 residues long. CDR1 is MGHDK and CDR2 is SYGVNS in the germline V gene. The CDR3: CASTPPGDRQYNSPLHF. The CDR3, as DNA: TGTGCCAGCACCCCCCCGGGGGACCGACAGTATAATTCACCCCTCCACTTT.

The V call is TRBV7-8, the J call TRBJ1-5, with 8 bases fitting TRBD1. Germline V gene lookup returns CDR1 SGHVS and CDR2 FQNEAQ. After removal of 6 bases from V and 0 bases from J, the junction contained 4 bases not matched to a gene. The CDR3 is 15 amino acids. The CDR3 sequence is CASRPTGGSNQPQHF. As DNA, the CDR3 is TGTGCCAGCAGGCCTACAGGGGGTAGCAATCAGCCCCAGCATTTT.